These 8 T cell receptor beta chains came from one sample sequenced in a study of T cell changes during pregnancy in multiple sclerosis. Only in-frame clones appear in the TCRdb table, and some are missing; sequencing was by immunoSEQ multiplex PCR. The table has 100,000 to 150,000 clones, approximately 95% seen once. This specimen was peripheral blood, taken before pregnancy. Receptors were obtained from a female donor with multiple sclerosis, enrolled in a pregnancy study.

Only one count was recorded for this clone. The chain uses TRBV5-4 and TRBJ1-1, with D hard to call. Trimming removed 5 bases from V and 3 bases from J, with 17 bases in between. The CDR3 extends over 15 amino acids. Looked up from germline, CDR1 is SGHNT and CDR2 is YYREEE (reference sequence). The CDR3 sequence: CASSSATLGHTEAFF. The DNA for the CDR3 is TGTGCCAGCAGTTCAGCGACCCTCGGTCACACTGAAGCTTTCTTT.

The genes are TRBV5-4 and TRBJ1-2, with 9 bases lining up with TRBD1. The germline V gene encodes CDR1 SGHNT and CDR2 YYREEE (reference sequence). With V trimmed by 0 bases and J by 6 bases, 3 bases remained unmatched. The CDR3 runs to 14 residues. CDR3 loop: CASSLGTGVDGYTF. Written as DNA, the CDR3 is TGTGCCAGCAGCTTGGGGACAGGGGTGGATGGCTACACCTTC. Based on the CDR3 plus reference TRBV5-4 and TRBJ1-2, the full variable domain is ETGVTQSPTHLIKTRGQQVTLRCSSQSGHNTVSWYQQALGQGPQFIFQYYREEENGRGNFPPRFSGLQFPNYSSELNVNALELDDSALYLCASSLGTGVDGYTFGSGTRLTVV.

The chain uses TRBV29-1 and TRBJ2-1; TRBD2 aligns across 7 bases. Losses at the gene ends were 5 bases for V and 0 bases for J; bases not matched to a gene: 7. This CDR3 is 15 amino acids long. From germline, CDR1 is SQVTM and CDR2 ANQGSEA. For the CDR3, the DNA is TGCAGCGTTCGAGCGGGACTGGACTCCTACAATGAGCAGTTCTTC. Amino acids: CSVRAGLDSYNEQFF.

The V gene is TRBV5-1, the J gene TRBJ2-7; 7 bases are shared with TRBD2. This CDR3 is built from 15 residues. V was clipped by 4 bases and J by 6 bases; unmatched bases: 13. The V gene's germline CDR1 is SGHRS and CDR2 YFSETQ. The CDR3 DNA reads TGCGCCAGCAGCCCCCAGGGACCTTCGGGGGGCGAGCAGTACTTC. This codes for CASSPQGPSGGEQYF. The variable domain in full, completed from reference TRBV5-1 and TRBJ2-7, reads KAGVTQTPRYLIKTRGQQVTLSCSPISGHRSVSWYQQTPGQGLQFLFEYFSETQRNKGNFPGRFSGRQFSNSRSEMNVSTLELGDSALYLCASSPQGPSGGEQYFGPGTRLTVT.

This chain links TRBV5-1 with TRBJ1-1; 7 positions agree with TRBD1. This CDR3 has 15 residues. Germline loops: CDR1 SGHRS, CDR2 YFSETQ. J gave up 4 bases and V 0 bases, and 6 bases lay outside the gene matches. CDR3 sequence reads: CASSLASGGITEAFF. CDR3 nucleotides: TGCGCCAGCAGCTTGGCCTCAGGGGGAATCACTGAAGCTTTCTTT. Using reference TRBV5-1 and TRBJ1-1 for the parts outside the CDR3, the full variable domain is KAGVTQTPRYLIKTRGQQVTLSCSPISGHRSVSWYQQTPGQGLQFLFEYFSETQRNKGNFPGRFSGRQFSNSRSEMNVSTLELGDSALYLCASSLASGGITEAFFGQGTRLTVV.

The J gene is TRBJ2-1, the V gene TRBV6-6, with 7 nucleotides matching TRBD1. CDR1 and CDR2 from the germline V gene are MNHNY and SVGAGI (reference sequence). This CDR3 contains 15 residues. Trimming at V came to 2 bases and at J to 2 bases, leaving 3 bases not matched to a gene. This chain's CDR3 is CASSYRQGPYNEQFF. The CDR3 DNA reads as TGTGCCAGCAGTTACCGACAGGGCCCCTACAATGAGCAGTTCTTC.

V usage is TRBV5-6 and J usage is TRBJ1-2; 7 positions match TRBD1. In germline, CDR1 is SGHDT, CDR2 YYEEEE. The CDR3 runs to 14 residues. V lost 0 bases and J lost 7; bases outside the gene matches: 6. The CDR3 DNA reads as TGTGCCAGCAGCTTGGCGACAGGGATTGGTGGCTACACCTTC. Translated: CASSLATGIGGYTF.

The chain recombines TRBV10-3 with TRBJ2-6, with D perhaps TRBD2 (6 bases). This CDR3 region has 16 residues. With 0 bases removed from V and 4 bases from J, the gap between germline ends came to 10 bases. Germline V lookup: CDR1 ENHRY, CDR2 SYGVKD. The CDR3 spells CAISESEGSGANVLTF. The CDR3 bases are TGTGCCATCAGTGAGTCGGAGGGCTCCGGGGCCAACGTCCTGACTTTC.